This TCR beta chain was observed in a study of T cells in Graves' hyperthyroidism and ophthalmopathy. Overall study results and limits: Blood samples included most of the expanded thyroid clonotypes exceeding 0.001. The model's output predicted ophthalmopathy at a median of roughly 6.9 months prior to onset.

The sample holds many counts of this clonotype. Antigen unknown. V gave up 5 bases and J gave up 1 base, with 15 bases separating them. Germline CDR1 reads SGHAT; CDR2 reads FQNNGV. The CDR3 covers 15 residues. Enrolled ophthalmopathy patients presented with a Clinical Activity Score of at least 3, a NOSPECS grade of at least 4, and disease duration under 3 months. Uncontrolled infection, other autoimmune disease, pregnancy or lactation barred patients from enrollment. Researchers took RNA transcripts and amplified the TCR beta CDR3 regions from them. The TCR CDR3 was amplified in a first-round RT-PCR using the HTBI primer set. TCRdb reprocessed the multiplex PCR reads with MiXCR, giving one entry per CDR3 protein. The sample holds 350,000 to 450,000 distinct CDR3 sequences, about 14% seen once.

Sequencing was carried out using blood. The rearrangement joins TRBV11-2 to TRBJ2-7, with D maybe TRBD1 (5 bases). This TCR was sampled from a man over 45 with Graves' ophthalmopathy. The CDR3 loop is CASSLGQGWSYEQYF. DNA of the CDR3: TGTGCCAGCAGCCTGGGCCAGGGATGGTCCTACGAGCAGTACTTC.